The 28 T cell receptor beta chains given below trace back to one sample, sequenced in a study of T-cell memory formation after mild COVID-19. Using its own MiXCR run on the 5' RACE reads, TCRdb lists one record per CDR3 protein. Of some 68,000 distinct CDR3 sequences in the sample, about a sixth were seen once. Sequenced: PBMCs or a T cell subset sorted from them (not recorded which). Receptors were obtained from an adult woman who had mild COVID-19 (a few samples of this study predate the infection). Cell type and time point are not known.

A few counts support this clonotype. The rearrangement links TRBV7-9 to TRBJ2-3; 8 nucleotides align to TRBD2. V was pared by 4 bases and J by 1 base, with 4 bases of the junction left unmatched. This CDR3 region has 15 residues. CDR1 SEHNR and CDR2 FQNEAQ come from the germline V gene (reference sequence). The CDR3: CASSSQTSGTDTQYF. CDR3 DNA: TGTGCCAGCAGCTCCCAGACTAGCGGCACAGATACGCAGTATTTT. Looking up the rest from reference TRBV7-9 and TRBJ2-3 gives the full variable domain: DTGVSQNPRHKITKRGQNVTFRCDPISEHNRLYWYRQTLGQGPEFLTYFQNEAQLEKSRLLSDRFSAERPKGSFSTLEIQRTEQGDSAMYLCASSSQTSGTDTQYFGPGTRLTVL.

This clonotype turned up a few times. This chain joins TRBV5-1 and TRBJ1-2, with D unclear. The germline V gene has CDR1 SGHRS and CDR2 YFSETQ. V gave up 0 bases and J gave up 0 bases, with 9 bases separating them. This CDR3 is built from 15 residues. Here the CDR3 DNA reads TGCGCCAGCAGCTTGGCGGCAACAGCTAACTATGGCTACACCTTC. Its translation is CASSLAATANYGYTF.

The chain joins TRBV5-1 to TRBJ2-2; the D gene is possibly TRBD1 (5 bases). Germline assignment: CDR1 SGHRS and CDR2 YFSETQ. This CDR3 has 13 amino acids. V was pared by 3 bases and J by 6 bases, with 9 bases between. CDR3: CASSSQGSGELFF. The CDR3 nucleotides read TGCGCCAGCAGCTCTCAGGGATCCGGGGAGCTGTTTTTT.

Here the CDR3 DNA reads TGTGCCAGCAGTGAAGATGGGGAGACCCAGTACTTC. The encoded protein is CASSEDGETQYF. The V gene is TRBV2, the J gene TRBJ2-5, with D hard to call. This CDR3 has 12 amino acids. Germline V gene data show CDR1 as SNHLY and CDR2 as FYNNEI. The V end lost 1 base, the J end lost 5 bases, and 5 bases lay between the germline ends.

The chain joins TRBV7-6 to TRBJ2-7; D gene uncertain. V was shortened by 5 bases and J by 2 bases, with 13 bases between the two germline ends. Germline V CDR1 and CDR2: SGHVS, FNYEAQ. CDR3 length equals 14 residues. CDR3 in amino acids: CASSLGSSPYEQYF. The CDR3 coding sequence is TGTGCCAGCAGCCTCGGGTCGAGCCCCTACGAGCAGTACTTC.

This clonotype appeared a few times. The gene calls are TRBV6-6 and TRBJ2-1; the match to TRBD2 covers 16 bases. Germline CDR1 is MNHNY and CDR2 is SVGAGI (reference sequence). This CDR3 region has 14 residues. With 10 bases clipped from V and 6 bases from J, the junction kept 3 bases outside the gene matches. In DNA form, the CDR3 reads TGTGCCACCGGGACTAGCGGGGGGGGCAATGAGCAGTTCTTC. This encodes CATGTSGGGNEQFF.

This clonotype turned up a few times. The CDR3 spells CASSFPLAGGPSTDTQYF. The CDR3 nucleotides read TGTGCCAGCAGTTTCCCTCTAGCGGGGGGGCCGAGCACAGATACGCAGTATTTT. J is TRBJ2-3 and V is TRBV12-3 or TRBV12-4; 12 bases are a match to TRBD2. With V trimmed by 3 bases and J by 0 bases, 7 bases remained unmatched. The CDR3 covers 18 residues.

The chain couples TRBV11-2 to TRBJ2-1; 7 bases line up with TRBD2. Germline V gives CDR1 SGHAT, CDR2 FQNNGV. The CDR3 is made up of 15 amino acids. V lost 5 bases, J lost 6 bases, and 10 bases stayed unmatched. CDR3 region: CASSPWTRSGNEQFF. The CDR3 coding sequence is TGTGCCAGCAGCCCATGGACTAGGTCGGGCAATGAGCAGTTCTTC.

This clonotype has only a few counts. This chain links TRBV7-8 with TRBJ2-5, with 10 bases aligning to TRBD2. Germline CDR1 reads SGHVS; CDR2 reads FQNEAQ. This CDR3 is 19 amino acids long. Germline trimming cut 4 bases from V and 7 bases from J; bases unmatched to any gene: 21. The CDR3 coding sequence is TGTGCCAGCAGCTCTACGGTCGGTTTAGCGGGAGGTACCCTCTTGACCCAGTACTTC. It translates to CASSSTVGLAGGTLLTQYF.

This clonotype showed up just a few times. The gene calls are TRBV12-3 or TRBV12-4 and TRBJ2-5; weak D call: TRBD2 (7 bases). CDR3 length: 15 residues. The V end lost 4 bases, the J end lost 3 bases, and 15 bases lay between the germline ends. In nucleotides, the CDR3 is TGTGCCAGCAGTTCGGGGGGCTATCGAGAAGAGACCCAGTACTTC. This translates into CASSSGGYREETQYF.

By frequency in the sample, this clonotype is medium-sized. V and J are TRBV2 and TRBJ2-7; D is ambiguous. This CDR3 is built from 11 residues. Looked up from germline, CDR1 is SNHLY and CDR2 is FYNNEI. V was shortened by 5 bases and J by 2 bases, with 4 bases between the two germline ends. CDR3 DNA: TGTGCCAGCAGTTGGGCCTACGAGCAGTACTTC. Its translation: CASSWAYEQYF.

This chain connects TRBV7-9 to TRBJ2-5, with 7 bases aligning to TRBD1. The CDR3 covers 15 residues. CDR1 and CDR2 (germline): SEHNR, FQNEAQ (reference sequence). Trimming removed 5 bases from V and 1 base from J; junction bases left unmatched: 7. The CDR3 loop reads CASSGETGSQETQYF. The CDR3 DNA reads as TGTGCCAGCAGCGGGGAGACAGGGTCCCAAGAGACCCAGTACTTC.

This rearrangement joins TRBV7-9 to TRBJ1-2; D gene uncertain. CDR1 and CDR2 (germline): SEHNR, FQNEAQ (reference sequence). This CDR3 is built from 12 residues. V lost 0 bases and J 6 bases, leaving 5 bases between the germline ends. CDR3 nucleotide sequence: TGTGCCAGCAGCTTAGCGGGCGATGGCTACACCTTC. Protein product: CASSLAGDGYTF.

This clonotype was observed a few times. The V and J genes are TRBV7-9 and TRBJ2-5, with TRBD1 identical over 9 bases. Trimming cost V 5 bases and J 2 bases; bases outside gene matches: 9. The CDR3 length is 16 residues. CDR1 SEHNR and CDR2 FQNEAQ come from the germline V gene (reference sequence). The CDR3 loop reads CASSPRPGQGQETQYF. CDR3 DNA sequence: TGTGCCAGCAGCCCCCGGCCGGGACAGGGTCAAGAGACCCAGTACTTC. Complete variable domain (other parts from reference TRBV7-9 and TRBJ2-5): DTGVSQNPRHKITKRGQNVTFRCDPISEHNRLYWYRQTLGQGPEFLTYFQNEAQLEKSRLLSDRFSAERPKGSFSTLEIQRTEQGDSAMYLCASSPRPGQGQETQYFGPGTRLLVL.

The V call is TRBV9, the J call TRBJ2-4, with TRBD2 matching 16 bases. Trimming cost V 3 bases and J 2 bases; bases outside gene matches: 17. Germline loops: CDR1 SGDLS, CDR2 YYNGEE. This CDR3 has 22 amino acids. The CDR3 region has the DNA TGTGCCAGCAGCGCCCACCGCTACCCCGGGACTAGCGGGGGGGGGACCAAAAACATTCAGTACTTC. This translates into CASSAHRYPGTSGGGTKNIQYF.

This clonotype was counted between two and nine times. The CDR3 spells CASSPPGQGDGEQYF. The DNA of the CDR3 is TGTGCCAGCAGCCCGCCGGGACAGGGGGATGGCGAGCAGTACTTC. The chain couples TRBV11-1 to TRBJ2-7, with 11 bases identical to TRBD1. Germline loops: CDR1 SGHAT, CDR2 FQDESV (reference sequence). Trimming removed 5 bases from V and 6 bases from J; junction bases left unmatched: 9. CDR3 length: 15 residues. Full variable domain (remainder filled in from reference TRBV11-1 and TRBJ2-7): EAEVAQSPRYKITEKSQAVAFWCDPISGHATLYWYRQILGQGPELLVQFQDESVVDDSQLPKDRFSAERLKGVDSTLKIQPAELGDSAMYLCASSPPGQGDGEQYFGPGTRLTVT.

This clonotype came up a few times. This CDR3 reads CASSQVFGRYNEQFF. The DNA of the CDR3 is TGCGCCAGCAGCCAAGTTTTCGGGAGATACAATGAGCAGTTCTTC. The chain has TRBV4-3 and TRBJ2-1, with D tentatively TRBD2 (6 bases). Germline CDR1 reads LGHNA; CDR2 reads YSLEER. V lost 1 base, J lost 4 bases, and 11 bases lay in between. The CDR3 is 15 residues long.

This sequence joins TRBV7-2 and TRBJ2-1, with D unclear. CDR3 size: 14 residues. Germline values: CDR1 SGHTA, CDR2 FQGNSA. The germline V and J ends were trimmed by 1 base and 4 bases, with 8 bases remaining between them. The CDR3 protein is CASSLVFAYNEQFF. The CDR3 DNA sequence: TGTGCCAGCAGCTTAGTTTTCGCTTACAATGAGCAGTTCTTC.

This chain joins TRBV3-1 and TRBJ2-7; unclear D gene. CDR3 length equals 14 residues. Per germline, CDR1 LGHDT and CDR2 YNNKEL (reference sequence). The V gene lost 1 base and the J gene lost 5 bases, with 12 bases spanning the gap. DNA of the CDR3: TGTGCCAGCAGCCAAGGGAACATAATCGACGAGCAGTACTTC. Amino acids: CASSQGNIIDEQYF.

As regards this clonotype: An end of the junction does not agree with germline; a read error may underlie this. The V gene is TRBV7-9, the J gene TRBJ2-1; D might be TRBD2 (6 bases). The CDR3 has 13 residues. The germline gives CDR1 SEHNR, CDR2 FQNEAQ (reference sequence). The CDR3 region is CASSLPGGSRRLF. For the CDR3, the DNA is TGTGCCAGCAGCTTGCCCGGAGGGTCCCGTAGGCTCTTC.

This clonotype was seen only once. V is TRBV7-8 and J is TRBJ1-6; D not certain. V was clipped by 4 bases and J by 7 bases, with 14 bases between them. Germline CDR1 is SGHVS and CDR2 is FQNEAQ. The CDR3 has 15 residues. The CDR3 DNA follows: TGTGCCAGCAGCTCCCATGGGCAACCCAATTCACCCCTCCACTTT. It codes for CASSSHGQPNSPLHF. The whole variable domain, filled in from reference TRBV7-8 and TRBJ1-6, reads GAGVSQSPRYKVAKRGQDVALRCDPISGHVSLFWYQQALGQGPEFLTYFQNEAQLDKSGLPSDRFFAERPEGSVSTLKIQRTQQEDSAVYLCASSSHGQPNSPLHFGNGTRLTVT.

This clonotype has at least ten counts. The gene calls are TRBV7-6 and TRBJ2-2, with D perhaps matching TRBD2 (6 bases). With 1 base removed from V and 2 bases from J, the gap between germline ends came to 11 bases. The CDR3 length is 16 residues. Germline CDR1 is SGHVS and CDR2 is FNYEAQ. The DNA for the CDR3 is TGTGCCAGCAGCTTAGGGGTAGCGGCAAACACCGGGGAGCTGTTTTTT. This translates into CASSLGVAANTGELFF.

The chain combines TRBV4-2 with TRBJ2-7; 12 bases map to TRBD2. The CDR3 is 15 residues long. CDR1 and CDR2 (germline): LGHNA, YNFKEQ. Trimming removed 2 bases from V and 6 bases from J; junction bases left unmatched: 5. In DNA form, the CDR3 reads TGTGCCAGCAGCCAACGACTAGCGGGAGAAACCGAGCAGTACTTC. It is translated as CASSQRLAGETEQYF.

This rearrangement joins TRBV10-3 to TRBJ1-1; 7 bases are shared with TRBD1. This CDR3 has 18 amino acids. Trimming took 2 bases from V and 2 from J; bases not matched to a gene: 14. Germline values: CDR1 ENHRY, CDR2 SYGVKD. The CDR3 loop reads CAISEQTDRVVPNTEAFF. CDR3 DNA sequence: TGTGCCATCAGTGAGCAAACTGACAGGGTAGTACCAAACACTGAAGCTTTCTTT.

On this clonotype itself: A junction end diverges from the germline sequence, so it may reflect a read error. The chain recombines TRBV9 with TRBJ2-1, with 10 bases lining up with TRBD2. This CDR3 has 15 residues. Germline V CDR1 and CDR2: SGDLS, YYNGEE. CDR3 bases: TGTGCCAGCAGCGTCAACAGTAATGGACTAGCGGCAGAAGAGTTC. This sequence encodes CASSVNSNGLAAEEF.

This chain links TRBV12-3 or TRBV12-4 with TRBJ1-2; unclear D gene. Trimming removed 3 bases from V and 4 bases from J, with 6 bases in between. CDR3 size: 12 residues. CDR3 loop: CASSLDGYGYTF. DNA of the CDR3: TGTGCCAGCAGTTTGGACGGCTATGGCTACACCTTC.

This sequence joins TRBV7-6 and TRBJ1-5; no definite D call. The CDR3 covers 15 residues. V gave up 5 bases and J gave up 7 bases, with 18 bases separating them. Germline values: CDR1 SGHVS, CDR2 FNYEAQ. The CDR3 nucleotides are TGTGCCAGCAGCCGATCCTCTGGCCCGTTACAGCCCCAGCATTTT. This encodes CASSRSSGPLQPQHF. Full variable domain (remainder filled in from reference TRBV7-6 and TRBJ1-5): GAGVSQSPRYKVTKRGQDVALRCDPISGHVSLYWYRQALGQGPEFLTYFNYEAQQDKSGLPNDRFSAERPEGSISTLTIQRTEQRDSAMYRCASSRSSGPLQPQHFGDGTRLSIL.

This clonotype was observed a few times. This rearrangement joins TRBV20-1 to TRBJ2-5; TRBD2 matches 10 bases. J was trimmed by 3 bases and V by 3 bases; bases with no gene match: 1. Germline V gene lookup returns CDR1 DFQATT and CDR2 SNEGSKA (reference sequence). The CDR3 has 13 residues. Here the CDR3 reads CSASLAGEETQYF. The CDR3 DNA is TGCAGTGCTAGTCTAGCGGGAGAAGAGACCCAGTACTTC.